These 18 T cell receptor beta chains came from one sample sequenced in a study of blood T cell repertoires in COVID-19. Profiling relied on immunoSEQ multiplex PCR, and the TCRdb table lists in-frame clones only, not all of them. The sample carries 200,000 or so clones, roughly 79% recorded once. Sequencing input: peripheral blood. The receptors were gathered from a woman aged 80 or over with COVID-19, enrolled during active disease.

This chain joins TRBV7-2 and TRBJ1-2; 7 nucleotides match TRBD1. Germline-derived CDR1 and CDR2 are SGHTA and FQGNSA. The CDR3 consists of 13 residues. Trimming at V came to 7 bases and at J to 5 bases, leaving 7 bases not matched to a gene. CDR3: CASTSLRGYGYTF. The DNA of the CDR3 is TGTGCCAGCACTTCTCTCAGGGGGTATGGCTACACCTTC.

This rearrangement joins TRBV19 to TRBJ1-2; D is possibly TRBD1 (6 bases). In germline, CDR1 is LNHDA, CDR2 SQIVND (reference sequence). CDR3 length: 14 amino acids. V shed 5 bases and J shed 7 bases, with 17 bases lying between them. The CDR3 is CASSPRGGEIGYTF. The CDR3 DNA sequence: TGTGCCAGTAGTCCCCGGGGGGGCGAGATTGGCTACACCTTC.

The chain combines TRBV7-2 with TRBJ1-1; 8 bases match TRBD1. Trimming cost V 4 bases and J 11 bases; bases outside gene matches: 9. Germline CDR1 is SGHTA and CDR2 is FQGNSA. The CDR3 has 13 residues. This chain's CDR3 is CASSWDRTRGAFF. The CDR3 coding sequence is TGTGCCAGCAGCTGGGACAGGACAAGGGGGGCTTTCTTT.

The V and J genes are TRBV28 and TRBJ2-1, with 8 bases matching TRBD2. The V gene's germline CDR1 is MDHEN and CDR2 SYDVKM. Germline trimming cut 5 bases from V and 7 bases from J; bases unmatched to any gene: 10. CDR3 length: 15 residues. The CDR3 DNA is TGTGCCAGCAGTCGGGGAGCGGGAGAGATAAATGAGCAGTTCTTC. It translates to CASSRGAGEINEQFF.

The J gene is TRBJ1-1, the V gene TRBV20-1, with D unclear. Germline values: CDR1 DFQATT, CDR2 SNEGSKA (reference sequence). Trimming left V 3 bases short and J 2 bases short, with 7 bases between. This CDR3 has 12 residues. For the CDR3, the DNA is TGCAGTGCTAGTGGCAGTAACACTGAAGCTTTCTTT. Translation: CSASGSNTEAFF.

V gene TRBV18 combines with J gene TRBJ1-1; perhaps TRBD1 as D (5 bases). The CDR3 is 14 amino acids. The ends were cut back, 3 bases at V and 1 base at J, with 9 bases in the middle. Germline V gene sequence: CDR1 KGHSH, CDR2 LQKENI. CDR3 DNA sequence: TGTGCCAGCTCACCGCATCAGGGGAACACTGAAGCTTTCTTT. Translated, it gives CASSPHQGNTEAFF.

This clone was counted a single time. V is TRBV28 and J is TRBJ1-2; D gene unclear. The CDR3 covers 11 residues. In germline, CDR1 is MDHEN, CDR2 SYDVKM. Trimming pared 6 bases from V and 2 bases from J, leaving 4 bases between. The CDR3 region is CASRRNYGYTF. The DNA for the CDR3 is TGTGCCAGCAGGCGGAACTATGGCTACACCTTC.

The chain links TRBV14 to TRBJ1-6; no clear D gene. Trimming pared 0 bases from V and 9 bases from J, leaving 6 bases between. The germline gives CDR1 SGHDN, CDR2 FVKESK. This CDR3 has 13 amino acids. The CDR3 DNA sequence: TGTGCCAGCAGCCAAGATGGGCTTTCACCCCTCCACTTT. As protein: CASSQDGLSPLHF.

In this sample, this clone turned up many times. The chain joins TRBV7-2 to TRBJ1-4; TRBD1 agrees at 9 bases. Germline loops: CDR1 SGHTA, CDR2 FQGNSA. The CDR3 runs 15 residues. The V segment lost 0 bases and the J segment 10 bases; nucleotides outside the gene matches: 6. CDR3 region: CASSLAVDRGGKLFF. CDR3 in DNA: TGTGCCAGCAGCTTAGCGGTGGACAGGGGCGGAAAACTGTTTTTT.

This chain joins TRBV27 and TRBJ1-4, with D perhaps TRBD1 (6 bases). Looked up from germline, CDR1 is MNHEY and CDR2 is SMNVEV (reference sequence). The CDR3 totals 14 residues. Trimming removed 5 bases at V and 7 bases at J, with 14 bases between. The CDR3 spells CASSAIQGAEKLFF. The CDR3 nucleotides read TGTGCCAGCAGTGCCATACAGGGCGCTGAAAAACTGTTTTTT.

The chain has TRBV5-1 and TRBJ2-1; D is undetermined. This CDR3 has 14 amino acids. CDR1 is SGHRS and CDR2 is YFSETQ in the germline V gene. The V gene lost 0 bases and the J gene lost 10 bases, with 14 bases spanning the gap. In nucleotides, the CDR3 is TGCGCCAGCAGCTTGGTCGGTGGTAGCCTCGAGCAGTTCTTC. Protein product: CASSLVGGSLEQFF.

V is TRBV20-1 and J is TRBJ2-1; TRBD2 is a possible D gene (6 bases). The ends were cut back, 3 bases at V and 0 bases at J, with 12 bases in the middle. CDR3 length: 15 amino acids. Germline CDR1 reads DFQATT; CDR2 reads SNEGSKA (reference sequence). CDR3 in DNA: TGCAGTGCTAGTGACACTAGCAGCTCCTACAATGAGCAGTTCTTC. Encoded protein: CSASDTSSSYNEQFF.

V and J are TRBV4-1 and TRBJ2-2; 10 nucleotides align to TRBD2. The CDR3 contains 18 residues. V lost 2 bases, J lost 0 bases, and 6 bases stayed unmatched. CDR1 is MGHRA and CDR2 is YSYEKL in the germline V gene. The CDR3 spells CASSQFTGLAPNTGELFF. The CDR3 DNA reads TGCGCCAGCAGCCAATTCACGGGACTAGCGCCGAACACCGGGGAGCTGTTTTTT.

J is TRBJ2-5 and V is TRBV15, with 7 bases fitting TRBD1. The V and J ends lost 3 bases and 5 bases, in that order; junction bases with no gene match: 6. CDR3 length equals 14 residues. The germline V gene has CDR1 LNHNV and CDR2 YYDKDF (reference sequence). As DNA, the CDR3 is TGTGCCACCAGCAGGTTCAGGGGGTGGGAGACCCAGTACTTC. This sequence encodes CATSRFRGWETQYF.

The chain couples TRBV6-1 to TRBJ1-2; D is ambiguous. The CDR3 sequence is 12 residues long. Germline V gene data show CDR1 as MNHNS and CDR2 as SASEGT. Trimming stripped 3 bases from V and 4 bases from J, with 6 bases between. This CDR3 reads CASSDRSYGYTF. The CDR3 DNA reads TGTGCCAGCAGTGACCGTAGCTATGGCTACACCTTC.

This clone turned up a few times. The V call is TRBV19, the J call TRBJ1-4; 7 bases fit TRBD1. The germline V gene encodes CDR1 LNHDA and CDR2 SQIVND (reference sequence). With V trimmed by 4 bases and J by 6 bases, 5 bases remained unmatched. The CDR3 contains 14 residues. CDR3 DNA: TGTGCCAGTAGTAGGCGACAGGGAGATGAAAAACTGTTTTTT. This sequence encodes CASSRRQGDEKLFF.

The V call is TRBV23-1, the J call TRBJ2-7, with 10 nucleotides matching TRBD1. TRBV23-1 is recorded as an ORF, its role being uncertain. Losses at the gene ends were 4 bases for V and 6 bases for J; bases not matched to a gene: 15. CDR3 size: 17 residues. The CDR3, as DNA: TGCGCCAGCAGTCCCCGAGGTCCCGGGACAGGGGTTGCCGAGCAGTACTTC. This sequence encodes CASSPRGPGTGVAEQYF.

V gene TRBV7-9 combines with J gene TRBJ1-1; D unclear. Trimming cost V 3 bases and J 5 bases, with 13 bases left between them. This CDR3 has 14 amino acids. From germline, CDR1 is SEHNR and CDR2 FQNEAQ (reference sequence). The CDR3 DNA sequence: TGTGCCAGCAGCTTTGGAGGTTCGGGTACTGAAGCTTTCTTT. Its protein is CASSFGGSGTEAFF.